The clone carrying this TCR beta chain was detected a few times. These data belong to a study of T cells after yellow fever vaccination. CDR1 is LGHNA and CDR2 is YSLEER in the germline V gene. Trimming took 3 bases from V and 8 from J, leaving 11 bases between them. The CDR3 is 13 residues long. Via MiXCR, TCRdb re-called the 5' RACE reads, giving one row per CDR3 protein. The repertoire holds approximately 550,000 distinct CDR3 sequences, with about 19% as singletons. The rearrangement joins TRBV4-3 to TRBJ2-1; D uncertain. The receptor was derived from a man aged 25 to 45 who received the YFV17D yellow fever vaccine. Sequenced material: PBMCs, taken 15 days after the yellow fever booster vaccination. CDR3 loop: CASSHAFRYEQFF. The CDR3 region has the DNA TGCGCCAGCAGCCACGCCTTTCGGTATGAGCAGTTCTTC.